This T cell receptor beta chain originates from a study of T cell repertoires in cytomegalovirus infection. Overall study context: Well-studied HLA-B-restricted CMV epitopes were used in the study alongside recently identified HLA-C-restricted ones. Indicated by public TCR beta signatures were CMV infection and matching HLA type. General study points: Totalled public TCR beta family frequency picked out people who carried CMV plus the relevant HLA. CMV-specific TCR beta clonotypes restricted by HLA-C dominated the ex vivo response.

Regarding this clonotype: Its specificity is unknown.

Germline CDR1 reads SGHTA; CDR2 reads FQGNSA. V gave up 0 bases and J gave up 5 bases, with 7 bases separating them. The CDR3 is 13 amino acids. From the reads, TCRdb called clonotypes with MiXCR, one entry per CDR3 protein. Altogether about 700,000 distinct CDR3 sequences are present, 30% to 40% being singletons, with the ten largest covering 15% to 20%. This clonotype was sampled from a human donor in good health (CMV status not recorded). Some clones in this sample may be carry-over from other donors' samples. The sequenced sample was cultured PBMCs, obtained from culture after CMV antigen stimulation. This chain uses TRBV7-2 with TRBJ1-2, with D possibly TRBD1 on 5 matching bases. The DNA for the CDR3 is TGTGCCAGCAGCTTAGCTACAGGTTATGGCTACACCTTC. It is translated as CASSLATGYGYTF. Full variable domain (rest looked up from reference TRBV7-2 and TRBJ1-2): GAGVSQSPSNKVTEKGKDVELRCDPISGHTALYWYRQSLGQGLEFLIYFQGNSAPDKSGLPSDRFSAERTGGSVSTLTIQRTQQEDSAVYLCASSLATGYGYTFGSGTRLTVV.